The clone carrying this T cell receptor (beta chain) was found many times. Antigen: not known. Unmatched junction bases numbered 6, after V lost 5 bases and J lost 4 bases. The CDR3 length is 15 residues. RNA was extracted from bulk tissue without any cell sorting. This entry belongs to a study of tumor and adjacent non-tumor tissue in lung cancer. The study, taken as a whole, reports: Top 100 clones took a larger repertoire share in normal lung.

Three rounds of nested PCR, following a modified ARM-PCR protocol, produced the TCRbeta library. TCRdb re-derived calls from the multiplex PCR reads in MiXCR, one entry per CDR3 protein. This sample carries over 110,000 distinct CDR3 sequences, approximately 72% of them seen once, and the ten largest clones take 18%. The J gene is TRBJ2-2, the V gene TRBV12-3 or TRBV12-4, with 8 bases aligning to TRBD1. This clonotype was sampled from a man aged 55 to 70 with small cell lung cancer. Sequenced sample: lung tumor tissue. The CDR3 sequence is CASSPRQGSTGELFF. Written as DNA, the CDR3 is TGTGCCAGCAGTCCCCGACAGGGGTCCACCGGGGAGCTGTTTTTT.